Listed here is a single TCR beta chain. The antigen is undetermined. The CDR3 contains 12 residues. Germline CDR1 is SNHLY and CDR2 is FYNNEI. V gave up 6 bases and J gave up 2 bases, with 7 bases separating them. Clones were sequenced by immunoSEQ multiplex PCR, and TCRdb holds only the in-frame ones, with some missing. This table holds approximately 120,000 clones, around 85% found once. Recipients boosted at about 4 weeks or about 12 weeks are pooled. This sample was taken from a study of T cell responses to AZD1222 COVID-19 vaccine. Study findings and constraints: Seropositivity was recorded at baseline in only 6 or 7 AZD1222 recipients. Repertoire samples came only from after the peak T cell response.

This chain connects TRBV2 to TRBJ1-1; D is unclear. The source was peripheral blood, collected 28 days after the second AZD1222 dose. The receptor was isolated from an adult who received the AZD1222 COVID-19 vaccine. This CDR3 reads CASRIQNTEAFF. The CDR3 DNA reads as TGTGCCAGCAGGATCCAAAACACTGAAGCTTTCTTT.